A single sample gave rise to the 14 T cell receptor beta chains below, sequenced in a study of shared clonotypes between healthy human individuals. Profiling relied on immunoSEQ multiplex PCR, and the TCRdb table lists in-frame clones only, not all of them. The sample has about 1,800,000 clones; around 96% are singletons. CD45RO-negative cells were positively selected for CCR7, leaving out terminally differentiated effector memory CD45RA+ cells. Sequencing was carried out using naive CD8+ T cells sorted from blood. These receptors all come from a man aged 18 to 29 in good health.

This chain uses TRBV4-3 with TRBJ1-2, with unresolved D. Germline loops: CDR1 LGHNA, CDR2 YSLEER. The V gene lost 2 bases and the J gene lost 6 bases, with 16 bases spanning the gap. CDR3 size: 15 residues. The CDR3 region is CASSQLSPGKNGYTF. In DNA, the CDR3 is TGCGCCAGCAGCCAACTCAGTCCTGGGAAGAATGGCTACACCTTC.

The CDR3 reads CASSPGQVNTGELFF. CDR3 bases: TGTGCCAGCAGCCCCGGACAGGTGAACACCGGGGAGCTGTTTTTT. The chain couples TRBV5-4 to TRBJ2-2, with TRBD1 matching 7 bases. CDR3 length: 15 amino acids. The ends lost 4 bases at V and 1 base at J; junction bases unmatched: 4. CDR1 and CDR2 from the germline V gene are SGHNT and YYREEE (reference sequence).

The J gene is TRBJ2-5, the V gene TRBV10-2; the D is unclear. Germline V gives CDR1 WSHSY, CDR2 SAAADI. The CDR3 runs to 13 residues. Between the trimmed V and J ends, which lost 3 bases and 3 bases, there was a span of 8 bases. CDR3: CASSDGPKETQYF. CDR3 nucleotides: TGCGCCAGCAGTGACGGACCTAAAGAGACCCAGTACTTC.

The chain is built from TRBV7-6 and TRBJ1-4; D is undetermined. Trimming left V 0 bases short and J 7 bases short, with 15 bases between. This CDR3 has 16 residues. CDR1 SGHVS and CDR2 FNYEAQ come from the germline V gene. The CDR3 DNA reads TGTGCCAGCAGCTTAGCGCCAGACTCCGGGAGTGAAAAACTGTTTTTT. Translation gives CASSLAPDSGSEKLFF.

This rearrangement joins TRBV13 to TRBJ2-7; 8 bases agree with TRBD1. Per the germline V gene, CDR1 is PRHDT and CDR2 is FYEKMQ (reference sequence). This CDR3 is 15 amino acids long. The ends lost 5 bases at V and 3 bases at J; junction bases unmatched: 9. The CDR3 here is CASSLRTGFIYEQYF. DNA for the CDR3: TGTGCCAGCAGCCTCCGGACAGGGTTTATCTACGAGCAGTACTTC. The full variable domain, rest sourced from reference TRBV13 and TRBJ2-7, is AAGVIQSPRHLIKEKRETATLKCYPIPRHDTVYWYQQGPGQDPQFLISFYEKMQSDKGSIPDRFSAQQFSDYHSELNMSSLELGDSALYFCASSLRTGFIYEQYFGPGTRLTVT.

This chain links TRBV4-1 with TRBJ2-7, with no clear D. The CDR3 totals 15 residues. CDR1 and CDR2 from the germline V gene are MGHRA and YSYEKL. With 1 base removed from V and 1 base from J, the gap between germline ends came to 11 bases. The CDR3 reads CASSQGTAPSYEQYF. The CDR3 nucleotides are TGCGCCAGCAGCCAAGGAACAGCGCCATCCTACGAGCAGTACTTC.

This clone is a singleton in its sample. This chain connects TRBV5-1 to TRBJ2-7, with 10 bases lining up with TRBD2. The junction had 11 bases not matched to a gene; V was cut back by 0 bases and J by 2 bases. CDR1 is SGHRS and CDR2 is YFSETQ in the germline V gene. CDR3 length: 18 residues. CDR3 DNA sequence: TGCGCCAGCAGCTTGGGGACTAGCGGAACCTTCGCGACCTACGAGCAGTACTTC. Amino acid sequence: CASSLGTSGTFATYEQYF.

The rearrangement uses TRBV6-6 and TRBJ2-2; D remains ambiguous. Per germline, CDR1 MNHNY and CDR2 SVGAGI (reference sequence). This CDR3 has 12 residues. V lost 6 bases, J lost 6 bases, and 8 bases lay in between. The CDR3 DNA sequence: TGTGCCAGCAGCCCATGGTCCGGGGAGCTGTTTTTT. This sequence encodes CASSPWSGELFF.

The CDR3 loop is CAISAPLGTPMAGASYEQYF. CDR3 in DNA: TGTGCCATCAGTGCTCCCCTAGGTACTCCTATGGCGGGTGCCTCCTACGAGCAGTACTTC. The rearrangement links TRBV10-3 to TRBJ2-7; weak D call: TRBD2 (5 bases). The CDR3 loop spans 20 amino acids. The V gene lost 4 bases and the J gene lost 0 bases, with 28 bases spanning the gap. Germline CDR1 ENHRY, CDR2 SYGVKD.

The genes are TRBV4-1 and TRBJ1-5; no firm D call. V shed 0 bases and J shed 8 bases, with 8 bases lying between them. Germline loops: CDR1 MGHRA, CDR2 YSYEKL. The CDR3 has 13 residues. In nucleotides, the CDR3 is TGCGCCAGCAGCCAAGATCCGGAGGAGCCCCAGCATTTT. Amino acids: CASSQDPEEPQHF.

Here the CDR3 reads CASSVGPGTAKYNEQFF. In DNA form, the CDR3 reads TGTGCCAGCAGCGTAGGCCCCGGGACAGCGAAGTACAATGAGCAGTTCTTC. J is TRBJ2-1 and V is TRBV9; TRBD1 matches at 7 bases. CDR3 size: 17 residues. V lost 0 bases, J lost 4 bases, and 10 bases stayed unmatched. Germline-derived CDR1 and CDR2 are SGDLS and YYNGEE.

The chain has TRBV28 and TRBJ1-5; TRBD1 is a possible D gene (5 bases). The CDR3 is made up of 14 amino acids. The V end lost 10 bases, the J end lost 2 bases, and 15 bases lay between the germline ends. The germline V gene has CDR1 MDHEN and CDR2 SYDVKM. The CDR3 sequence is CAILRVRGNQPQHF. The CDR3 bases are TGTGCCATCCTCAGGGTCCGGGGCAATCAGCCCCAGCATTTT.

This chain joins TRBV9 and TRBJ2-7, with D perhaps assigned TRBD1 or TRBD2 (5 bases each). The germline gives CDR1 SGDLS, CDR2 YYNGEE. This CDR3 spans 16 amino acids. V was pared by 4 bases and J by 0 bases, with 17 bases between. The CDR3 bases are TGTGCCAGCAGCCTCGGGACGGGCAGTAACTCCTACGAGCAGTACTTC. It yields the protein CASSLGTGSNSYEQYF.

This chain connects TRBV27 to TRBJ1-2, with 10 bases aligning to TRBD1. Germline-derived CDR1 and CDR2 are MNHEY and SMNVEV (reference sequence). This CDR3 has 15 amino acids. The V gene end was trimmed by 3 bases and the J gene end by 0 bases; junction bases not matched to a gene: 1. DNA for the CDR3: TGTGCCAGCAGTTTTGGACAGGGGGCTAACTATGGCTACACCTTC. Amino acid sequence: CASSFGQGANYGYTF.